This T cell receptor beta chain was captured by sequencing in a study of regulatory T cells in long-lasting Graves disease (dated by TCRdb to the early 2020s). Context from the whole study: In the newly diagnosed Graves' disease group, patients had been taking antithyroid drugs for less than 3 months. Patients with persistent Graves' disease were compared with patients with newly diagnosed Graves' disease using TCR sequencing and RNA sequencing of peripheral blood. The study was registered as a clinical trial and conducted in China. A total of about 33 samples underwent TCR sequencing, from about 13 patients with persistent Graves' disease and 20 or so patients with newly diagnosed Graves' disease.

What the study reported, not specific to this receptor: Sequencing and analysis were restricted to the TCR beta chain. Only peripheral blood was studied, because thyroid tissue, the primary lesion, was inaccessible. Persistent patients shared more public clonotypes among themselves (over 2,500) than newly diagnosed patients did (approximately 870). Preferential use of TRBV28, TRBJ1-2 and TRBJ2-5 was observed in persistent disease, whereas TRBV20-1 and TRBJ2-1 were favored in newly diagnosed disease. Persistent Graves' disease patients showed lower TCR Shannon entropy and fewer highly expanded clones than newly diagnosed patients, suggesting clonal expansion. The small sample size was acknowledged by the authors as a limitation that may reduce accuracy.

Read against the paper, the sample's time point label means: newly diagnosed GD, antithyroid drugs for less than 3 months. For both TCR sequencing and RNA sequencing, RNA was extracted from PBMCs using TRIzol. Graves' disease was diagnosed according to American Thyroid Association guidelines. The patients came from an endocrinology department in Xi'an, China. From each patient, approximately 9 milliliters of peripheral blood was collected into an EDTA anticoagulant tube. Ficoll Paque Plus density gradient separation was used to isolate PBMCs, and no further T cell sorting was performed. An Agilent 2100 Bioanalyzer and agarose gel were used to assess RNA quality, and a NanoDrop 2000 was used to measure RNA concentration. Per the germline V gene, SGHVS is the CDR1 and FQNEAQ is the CDR2. V drops 6 bases and J drops 3 bases, leaving 9 bases in between. The CDR3 starts with the cysteine, ends with the phenylalanine, and has 13 residues. The kept DNA is CDR3 alone, 39 bases in frame from the first base.

Comment on this clonotype: Its antigen specificity is not known. The record has no base qualities; no much larger clone is one base away.

Receptor libraries were prepared by multiplex PCR. Sequencing was carried out with an Illumina HiSeq 4000. TCR beta libraries were built with iRepertoire HTBI primers and Arm-PCR amplification of CDR3 regions. Before sequencing, the PCR products went through gel purification. The paper's processing steps were these. Gene usage analysis of CDR3 amino acid clonotypes relied on the roughly 64 TRBV and 14 TRBJ segments identified across samples. Filtered high-quality paired reads were merged into contigs using COPE and FqMerger. BLAST was used to align contigs to IMGT TRBV, TRBD and TRBJ reference genes, and CDR3 was defined according to IMGT. Any clonotype with a frequency above 0.1% was classified as a highly expanded clone. Shannon entropy was used to measure repertoire diversity, and the Gini coefficient was used to measure V-J evenness. A clonotype was considered public if more than one individual shared it. Using fastp at Q25 and MiXCR, TCRdb reprocessed the public reads and kept productive beta chains. CDR3 protein duplicates are merged, each entry listing the most common genes and DNA. The V and J calls come from TCRdb's annotation, not from the publication. The sample has fewer than 350,000 distinct CDR3 sequences on record, 15% to 20% of them singletons. The biggest ten clones account for around 36% of the sample.

Recombination joined TRBV7-8 with TRBJ1-3, and TRBD1 may be the D gene, going by 6 matching bases. The sequences come from peripheral blood mononuclear cells (PBMCs), collected at new diagnosis, from a patient treated with antithyroid drugs. The TCR originated in a female donor with Graves disease. The CDR3 corresponds to CASRRGVGNTIYF. The DNA sequence is as follows: TGTGCCAGCAGGAGGGGGGTTGGAAACACCATATATTTT.